This entry describes one TCR beta chain. This CDR3 is built from 16 residues. V trimming: 6 bases; J trimming: 2 bases; junction bases outside the gene matches: 10. Germline V gene data show CDR1 as DFQATT and CDR2 as SNEGSKA (reference sequence). Healthy donors matched for age and sex were used as controls. The data originate from a study of CD8 T cells in Susac syndrome. Random hexamers were used to reverse transcribe 0.5 to 1 ug of RNA. TCRdb independently ran MiXCR on the immunoSEQ multiplex PCR reads; one entry per CDR3 protein. The sample holds roughly 180,000 distinct CDR3 sequences, about 95% seen once.

Sequenced material: CD4+ T cells from PBMCs. This TCR came from a human donor in good health. The chain recombines TRBV20-1 with TRBJ2-3; 11 nucleotides align to TRBD2. The CDR3 sequence: CSAHASGRRDTDTQYF. CDR3 DNA: TGCAGTGCCCATGCTAGCGGGAGGCGAGACACAGATACGCAGTATTTT.